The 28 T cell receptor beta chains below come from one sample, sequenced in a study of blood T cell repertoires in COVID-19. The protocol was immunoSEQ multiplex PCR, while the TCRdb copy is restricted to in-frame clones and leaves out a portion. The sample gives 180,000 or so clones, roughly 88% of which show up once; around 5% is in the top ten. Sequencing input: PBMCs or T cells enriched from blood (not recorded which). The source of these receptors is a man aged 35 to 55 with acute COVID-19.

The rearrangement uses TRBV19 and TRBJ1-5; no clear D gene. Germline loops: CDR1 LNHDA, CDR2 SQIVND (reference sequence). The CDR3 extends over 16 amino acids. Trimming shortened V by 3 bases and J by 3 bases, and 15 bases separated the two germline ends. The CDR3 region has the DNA TGTGCCAGTAGTATCCAGAGAATGACACTCAATCAGCCCCAGCATTTT. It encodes CASSIQRMTLNQPQHF.

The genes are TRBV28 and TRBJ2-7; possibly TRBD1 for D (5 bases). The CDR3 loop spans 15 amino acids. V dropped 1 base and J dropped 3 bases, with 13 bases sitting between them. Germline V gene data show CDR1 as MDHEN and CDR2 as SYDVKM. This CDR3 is CASSLSQGTSYEQYF. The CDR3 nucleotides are TGTGCCAGCAGTTTATCCCAGGGAACAAGCTACGAGCAGTACTTC.

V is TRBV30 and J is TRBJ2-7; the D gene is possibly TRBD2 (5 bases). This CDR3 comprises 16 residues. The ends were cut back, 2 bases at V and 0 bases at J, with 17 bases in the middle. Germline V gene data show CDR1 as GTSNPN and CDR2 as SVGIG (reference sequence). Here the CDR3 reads CAWSTPRVTFSYEQYF. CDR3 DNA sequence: TGTGCCTGGAGTACCCCGCGGGTCACCTTCTCCTACGAGCAGTACTTC.

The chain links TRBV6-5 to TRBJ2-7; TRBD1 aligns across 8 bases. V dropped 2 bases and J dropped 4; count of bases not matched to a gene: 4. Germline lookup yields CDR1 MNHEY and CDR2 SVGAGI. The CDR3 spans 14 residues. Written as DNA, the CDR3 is TGTGCCAGCAGTTACGACCAGGGGGCTTACGAGCAGTACTTC. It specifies CASSYDQGAYEQYF.

CDR3 in DNA: TGTGCCACCAGCATAGAGAGGGGGCTTCAGCCCCAGCATTTT. It specifies CATSIERGLQPQHF. The rearrangement links TRBV15 to TRBJ1-5, with TRBD1 identical over 7 bases. Germline lookup yields CDR1 LNHNV and CDR2 YYDKDF (reference sequence). The CDR3 is made up of 14 amino acids. V shed 4 bases, J shed 6 bases, and the junction held 6 bases outside the gene matches.

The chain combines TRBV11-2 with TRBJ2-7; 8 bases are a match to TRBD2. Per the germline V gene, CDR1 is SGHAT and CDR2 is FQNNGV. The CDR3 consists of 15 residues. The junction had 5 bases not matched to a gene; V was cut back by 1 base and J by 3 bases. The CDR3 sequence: CASSLVAGTLYEQYF. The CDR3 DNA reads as TGTGCCAGCAGCTTAGTAGCGGGGACCCTCTACGAGCAGTACTTC.

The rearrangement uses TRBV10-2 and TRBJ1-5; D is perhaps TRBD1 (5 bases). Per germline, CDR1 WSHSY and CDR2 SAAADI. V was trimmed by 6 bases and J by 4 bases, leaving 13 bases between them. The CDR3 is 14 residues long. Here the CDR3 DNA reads TGCGCCAGCAGCCACGACAGAAATAATCAGCCCCAGCATTTT. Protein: CASSHDRNNQPQHF.

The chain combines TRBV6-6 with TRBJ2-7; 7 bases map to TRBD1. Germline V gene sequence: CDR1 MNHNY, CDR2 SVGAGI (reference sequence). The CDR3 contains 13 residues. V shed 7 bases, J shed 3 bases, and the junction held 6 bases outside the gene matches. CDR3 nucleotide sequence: TGTGCCAGCAAAGACAGGGTTTTCTACGAGCAGTACTTC. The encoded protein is CASKDRVFYEQYF.

The CDR3 sequence: CASSLDGGAYGYTF. As DNA, the CDR3 is TGTGCCAGCAGCCTCGACGGAGGGGCCTATGGCTACACCTTC. This chain links TRBV7-3 with TRBJ1-2, with D tentatively TRBD1 (5 bases). This CDR3 comprises 14 residues. CDR1 is SGHTA, CDR2 FQGTGA, per germline. Trimming left V 5 bases short and J 4 bases short, with 14 bases between. The full variable domain, its missing parts supplied by reference TRBV7-3 and TRBJ1-2, is GAGVSQTPSNKVTEKGKYVELRCDPISGHTALYWYRQSLGQGPEFLIYFQGTGAADDSGLPNDRFFAVRPEGSVSTLKIQRTERGDSAVYLCASSLDGGAYGYTFGSGTRLTVV.

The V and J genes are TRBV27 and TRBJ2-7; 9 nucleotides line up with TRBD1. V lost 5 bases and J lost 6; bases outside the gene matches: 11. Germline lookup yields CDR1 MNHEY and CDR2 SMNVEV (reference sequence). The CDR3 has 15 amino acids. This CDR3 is CASSQAGTGWGEQYF. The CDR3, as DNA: TGTGCCAGCAGTCAGGCGGGGACAGGGTGGGGCGAGCAGTACTTC.

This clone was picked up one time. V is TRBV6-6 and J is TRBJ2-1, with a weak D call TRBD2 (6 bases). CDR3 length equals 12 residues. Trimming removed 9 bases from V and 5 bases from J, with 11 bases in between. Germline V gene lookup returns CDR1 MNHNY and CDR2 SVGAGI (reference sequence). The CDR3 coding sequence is TGTGCCAGTAGACGGAGGGACAATGAGCAGTTCTTC. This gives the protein CASRRRDNEQFF.

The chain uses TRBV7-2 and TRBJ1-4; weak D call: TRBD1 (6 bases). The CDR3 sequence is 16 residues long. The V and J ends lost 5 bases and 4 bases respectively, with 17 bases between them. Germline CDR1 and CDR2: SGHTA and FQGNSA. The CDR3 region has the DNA TGTGCCAGCAGCCTACGGGACACCATAATTAATGAAAAACTGTTTTTT. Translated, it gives CASSLRDTIINEKLFF.

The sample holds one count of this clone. Here the CDR3 DNA reads TGTGCCAGCAGCCTAGGGACAGAGACCTCCTACGAGCAGTACTTC. Protein: CASSLGTETSYEQYF. V and J are TRBV7-9 and TRBJ2-7; TRBD1 matches 7 bases. Trimming cost V 5 bases and J 0 bases; bases outside gene matches: 7. The CDR3 spans 15 residues. Germline CDR1 and CDR2: SEHNR and FQNEAQ (reference sequence).

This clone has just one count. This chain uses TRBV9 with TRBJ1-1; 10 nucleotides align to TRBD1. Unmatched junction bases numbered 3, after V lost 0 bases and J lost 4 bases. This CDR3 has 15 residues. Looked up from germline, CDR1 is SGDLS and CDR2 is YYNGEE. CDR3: CASSVEGQGGTEAFF. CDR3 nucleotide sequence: TGTGCCAGCAGCGTAGAAGGACAGGGGGGCACTGAAGCTTTCTTT.

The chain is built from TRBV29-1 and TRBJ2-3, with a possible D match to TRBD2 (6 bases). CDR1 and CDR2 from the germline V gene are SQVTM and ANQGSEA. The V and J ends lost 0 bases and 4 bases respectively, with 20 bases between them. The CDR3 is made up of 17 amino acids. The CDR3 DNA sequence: TGCAGCGTTGAAGATAGGTCGGGGGAGGAAGGTCCAGATACGCAGTATTTT. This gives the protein CSVEDRSGEEGPDTQYF.

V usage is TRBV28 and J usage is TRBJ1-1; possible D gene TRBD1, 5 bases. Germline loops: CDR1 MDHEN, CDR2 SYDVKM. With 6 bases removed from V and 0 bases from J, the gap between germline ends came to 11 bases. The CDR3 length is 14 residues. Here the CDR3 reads CASRDIRLNTEAFF. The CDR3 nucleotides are TGTGCCAGCAGGGACATCCGATTGAACACTGAAGCTTTCTTT.

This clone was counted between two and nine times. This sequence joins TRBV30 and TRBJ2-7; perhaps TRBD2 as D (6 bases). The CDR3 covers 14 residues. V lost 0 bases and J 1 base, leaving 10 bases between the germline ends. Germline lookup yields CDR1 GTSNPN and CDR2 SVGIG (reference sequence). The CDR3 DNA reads TGTGCCTGGAGTGTATTCGGGGGTTCCTACGAGCAGTACTTC. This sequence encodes CAWSVFGGSYEQYF.

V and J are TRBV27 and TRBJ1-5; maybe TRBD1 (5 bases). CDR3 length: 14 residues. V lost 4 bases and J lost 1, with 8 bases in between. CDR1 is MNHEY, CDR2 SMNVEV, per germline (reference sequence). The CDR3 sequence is CASSSRQSNQPQHF. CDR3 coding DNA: TGTGCCAGCAGTTCTCGACAGAGCAATCAGCCCCAGCATTTT.

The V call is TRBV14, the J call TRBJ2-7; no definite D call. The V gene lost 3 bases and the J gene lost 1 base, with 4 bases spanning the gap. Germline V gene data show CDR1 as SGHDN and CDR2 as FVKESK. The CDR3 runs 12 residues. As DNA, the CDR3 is TGTGCCAGCAGCCAGAGGTCCTACGAGCAGTACTTC. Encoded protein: CASSQRSYEQYF.

DNA for the CDR3: TGTGCCACCGCCCCGGGGTGGGACAATGAGCAGTTCTTC. As protein: CATAPGWDNEQFF. The chain links TRBV6-5 to TRBJ2-1; D is perhaps TRBD2 (5 bases). The V gene lost 10 bases and the J gene lost 5 bases, with 15 bases spanning the gap. Germline CDR1 MNHEY, CDR2 SVGAGI. This CDR3 spans 13 amino acids.

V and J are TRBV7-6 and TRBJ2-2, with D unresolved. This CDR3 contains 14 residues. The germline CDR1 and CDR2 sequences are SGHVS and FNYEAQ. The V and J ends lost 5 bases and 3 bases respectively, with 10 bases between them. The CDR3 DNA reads TGTGCCAGCAGCCCCGGGTCCTACACCGGGGAGCTGTTTTTT. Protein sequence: CASSPGSYTGELFF.

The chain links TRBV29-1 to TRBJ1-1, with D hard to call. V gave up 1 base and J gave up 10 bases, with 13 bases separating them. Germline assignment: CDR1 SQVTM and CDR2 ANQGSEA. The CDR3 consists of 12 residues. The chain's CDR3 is CSVEAATRRAFF. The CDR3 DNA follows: TGCAGCGTTGAAGCTGCGACTCGAAGAGCTTTCTTT. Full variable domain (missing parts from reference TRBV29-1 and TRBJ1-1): SAVISQKPSRDICQRGTSLTIQCQVDSQVTMMFWYRQQPGQSLTLIATANQGSEATYESGFVIDKFPISRPNLTFSTLTVSNMSPEDSSIYLCSVEAATRRAFFGQGTRLTVV.

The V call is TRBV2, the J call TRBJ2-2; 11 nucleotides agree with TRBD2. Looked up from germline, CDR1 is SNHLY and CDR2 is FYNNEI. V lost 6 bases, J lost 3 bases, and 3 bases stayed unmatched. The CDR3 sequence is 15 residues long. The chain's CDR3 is CASRELAGDTGELFF. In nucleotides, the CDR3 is TGTGCCAGCAGAGAACTAGCGGGAGACACCGGGGAGCTGTTTTTT.

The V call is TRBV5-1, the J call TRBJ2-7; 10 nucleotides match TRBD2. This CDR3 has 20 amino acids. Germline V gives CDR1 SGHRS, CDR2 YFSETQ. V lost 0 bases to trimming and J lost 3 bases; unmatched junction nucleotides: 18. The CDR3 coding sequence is TGCGCCAGCAGCTTGGCCGGGGTGGGACAAGGGACTAGCGTGAACTACGAGCAGTACTTC. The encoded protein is CASSLAGVGQGTSVNYEQYF. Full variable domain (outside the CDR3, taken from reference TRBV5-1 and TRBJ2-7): KAGVTQTPRYLIKTRGQQVTLSCSPISGHRSVSWYQQTPGQGLQFLFEYFSETQRNKGNFPGRFSGRQFSNSRSEMNVSTLELGDSALYLCASSLAGVGQGTSVNYEQYFGPGTRLTVT.

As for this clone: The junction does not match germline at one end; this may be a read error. CDR3 DNA sequence: TGCAGCGTTGGCCTCCAGGGGGCCCTAGCCAAAAACATTCAATACTTC. This encodes CSVGLQGALAKNIQYF. The chain carries TRBV29-1 and TRBJ2-4, with 8 bases identical to TRBD1. The CDR3 is made up of 16 amino acids. CDR1 is SQVTM, CDR2 ANQGSEA, per germline.

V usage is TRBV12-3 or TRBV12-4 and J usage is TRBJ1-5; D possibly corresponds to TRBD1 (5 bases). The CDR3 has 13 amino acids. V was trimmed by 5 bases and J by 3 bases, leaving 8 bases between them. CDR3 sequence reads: CASSRQNNQPQHF. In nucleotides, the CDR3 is TGTGCCAGCAGTCGACAGAACAATCAGCCCCAGCATTTT.

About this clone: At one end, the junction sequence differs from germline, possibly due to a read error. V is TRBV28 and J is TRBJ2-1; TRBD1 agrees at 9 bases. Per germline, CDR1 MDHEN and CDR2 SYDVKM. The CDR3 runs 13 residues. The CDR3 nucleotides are TGTACCAGCAGCGACAGGGGGAATAATGAGCAGTTCTTC. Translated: CTSSDRGNNEQFF.

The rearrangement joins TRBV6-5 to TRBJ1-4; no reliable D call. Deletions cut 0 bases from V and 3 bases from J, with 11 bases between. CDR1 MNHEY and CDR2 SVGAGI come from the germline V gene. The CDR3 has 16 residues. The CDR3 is CASSYSSGLANEKLFF. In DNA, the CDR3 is TGTGCCAGCAGTTACTCGAGCGGGTTGGCTAATGAAAAACTGTTTTTT.